These 18 T cell receptor beta chains were sequenced from one sample in a study of cytomegalovirus exposure and HLA in healthy donors. Researchers ran the PCR with 60 Vbeta and 13 Jbeta primers. Sequencing used immunoSEQ multiplex PCR; TCRdb keeps in-frame clones, though not all of them. The sample holds some 150,000 clones, roughly 76% seen once. Input material: PBMCs. The receptors here all came from a female donor in good health and CMV-seronegative.

This clone was seen more than once but under ten times. The chain is built from TRBV5-4 and TRBJ2-1, with TRBD1 identical over 11 bases. CDR3 length: 15 amino acids. Germline CDR1 and CDR2: SGHNT and YYREEE (reference sequence). J lost 4 bases, V lost 4 bases, and 4 bases had no gene match. CDR3: CASSRGTGGYNEQFF. CDR3 in DNA: TGTGCCAGCAGCCGGGGGACAGGGGGGTACAATGAGCAGTTCTTC.

This clone has a single count. This chain links TRBV30 with TRBJ2-7; TRBD2 matches 12 bases. The V gene's germline CDR1 is GTSNPN and CDR2 SVGIG (reference sequence). The length of the CDR3 is 16 residues. Germline trimming cut 5 bases from V and 5 bases from J; bases unmatched to any gene: 13. CDR3 in amino acids: CAWSPPWSSGRDEQYF. Here the CDR3 DNA reads TGTGCCTGGTCCCCACCTTGGTCTAGCGGGAGGGACGAGCAGTACTTC.

The gene calls are TRBV9 and TRBJ1-1, with 7 nucleotides matching TRBD1. Germline V lookup: CDR1 SGDLS, CDR2 YYNGEE. The V segment lost 3 bases and the J segment 7 bases; nucleotides outside the gene matches: 12. There are 15 residues in the CDR3. In DNA, the CDR3 is TGTGCCAGCAGCGCGAGACAGGGAGGAGGAATTGAAGCTTTCTTT. Translated: CASSARQGGGIEAFF.

This chain joins TRBV18 and TRBJ2-7; 8 positions match TRBD1. CDR1 and CDR2 (germline): KGHSH, LQKENI. Trimming cost V 3 bases and J 2 bases; bases outside gene matches: 12. This CDR3 has 17 residues. The CDR3 here is CASSPPTRTGSPYEQYF. The CDR3 DNA follows: TGTGCCAGCTCACCCCCCACGAGGACAGGGTCCCCCTACGAGCAGTACTTC. Based on the CDR3 plus reference TRBV18 and TRBJ2-7, the full variable domain is NAGVMQNPRHLVRRRGQEARLRCSPMKGHSHVYWYRQLPEEGLKFMVYLQKENIIDESGMPKERFSAEFPKEGPSILRIQQVVRGDSAAYFCASSPPTRTGSPYEQYFGPGTRLTVT.

The V call is TRBV7-9, the J call TRBJ2-5; the match to TRBD1 covers 10 bases. The J call is in doubt because the DNA end fits TRBJ2-7 better. CDR1 and CDR2 from the germline V gene are SEHNR and FQNEAQ (reference sequence). The CDR3 is 13 residues long. The CDR3 spells CASSETGGDEQYF. As DNA, the CDR3 is TGTGCCAGCAGTGAGACAGGGGGCGACGAGCAGTACTTC.

The chain recombines TRBV7-9 with TRBJ1-5; a weak D match, TRBD1 (5 bases). Germline CDR1 and CDR2: SEHNR and FQNEAQ (reference sequence). CDR3 length: 15 amino acids. The V gene lost 5 bases and the J gene lost 2 bases, with 13 bases spanning the gap. CDR3 region: CASSRETAGNQPQHF. The CDR3, as DNA: TGTGCCAGCAGCCGAGAGACAGCTGGCAATCAGCCCCAGCATTTT.

This rearrangement joins TRBV9 to TRBJ2-6; TRBD1 is a possible D gene (5 bases). The germline V and J ends were trimmed by 3 bases and 0 bases, with 7 bases remaining between them. Per the germline V gene, CDR1 is SGDLS and CDR2 is YYNGEE. The CDR3 runs 15 residues. For the CDR3, the DNA is TGTGCCAGCAGCGGTGGGGCCTCTGGGGCCAACGTCCTGACTTTC. Encoded protein: CASSGGASGANVLTF. Full variable domain (remainder filled in from reference TRBV9 and TRBJ2-6): DSGVTQTPKHLITATGQRVTLRCSPRSGDLSVYWYQQSLDQGLQFLIQYYNGEERAKGNILERFSAQQFPDLHSELNLSSLELGDSALYFCASSGGASGANVLTFGAGSRLTVL.

This chain connects TRBV29-1 to TRBJ2-1; D uncertain. Germline loops: CDR1 SQVTM, CDR2 ANQGSEA. This CDR3 is 14 amino acids long. Trimming took off 1 base at V and 0 bases at J, with 7 bases between the two ends. The CDR3 DNA sequence: TGCAGCGTTGAAGGCAGAATCTCCTACAATGAGCAGTTCTTC. Residues: CSVEGRISYNEQFF.

The chain carries TRBV4-1 and TRBJ2-7, with TRBD1 identical over 7 bases. This CDR3 has 19 amino acids. Germline trimming cut 3 bases from V and 2 bases from J; bases unmatched to any gene: 19. The germline CDR1 and CDR2 sequences are MGHRA and YSYEKL. The CDR3 reads CASSHLPAPLDRVTYEQYF. In DNA, the CDR3 is TGCGCCAGCAGCCACCTCCCAGCCCCCCTTGACAGGGTTACCTACGAGCAGTACTTC.

The chain employs TRBV18 and TRBJ1-6; 8 positions agree with TRBD1. Germline CDR1 reads KGHSH; CDR2 reads LQKENI. After removal of 5 bases from V and 5 bases from J, the junction contained 5 bases not matched to a gene. The CDR3 runs 15 residues. CDR3 protein: CASSSDRGDNSPLHF. CDR3 coding DNA: TGTGCCAGCTCATCCGACAGGGGTGATAATTCACCCCTCCACTTT.

This sequence joins TRBV27 and TRBJ2-7; weak D call: TRBD2 (6 bases). The V and J ends lost 5 bases and 5 bases respectively, with 16 bases between them. The germline gives CDR1 MNHEY, CDR2 SMNVEV (reference sequence). The CDR3 loop spans 14 amino acids. CDR3 in amino acids: CASSPSGGNHEQYF. CDR3 in DNA: TGTGCCAGCAGTCCAAGTGGCGGGAATCACGAGCAGTACTTC.

The chain has TRBV27 and TRBJ2-7; 10 positions match TRBD1. The length of the CDR3 is 14 residues. Per the germline V gene, CDR1 is MNHEY and CDR2 is SMNVEV (reference sequence). Losses at the gene ends were 6 bases for V and 7 bases for J; bases not matched to a gene: 9. CDR3 protein: CASRPGTGAGEQYF. For the CDR3, the DNA is TGTGCCAGCAGGCCCGGGACAGGGGCGGGGGAGCAGTACTTC.

The rearrangement links TRBV7-9 to TRBJ2-3; D not resolved. With 5 bases removed from V and 1 base from J, the gap between germline ends came to 4 bases. This CDR3 has 12 amino acids. Germline CDR1 and CDR2: SEHNR and FQNEAQ (reference sequence). Here the CDR3 DNA reads TGTGCCAGCAGCCTCCGCACAGATACGCAGTATTTT. Protein product: CASSLRTDTQYF.

This clone was seen more than once but under ten times. V and J are TRBV7-2 and TRBJ1-3; the match to TRBD1 covers 7 bases. The J segment lost 0 bases and the V segment lost 4 bases, leaving 3 bases of the junction unmatched. This CDR3 has 15 residues. Looked up from germline, CDR1 is SGHTA and CDR2 is FQGNSA. The DNA of the CDR3 is TGTGCCAGCAGCTCAACAGGGGACTCTGGAAACACCATATATTTT. This encodes CASSSTGDSGNTIYF.

V usage is TRBV19 and J usage is TRBJ1-2, with D unclear. The CDR3 is made up of 13 amino acids. Germline CDR1 reads LNHDA; CDR2 reads SQIVND (reference sequence). V lost 0 bases to trimming and J lost 5 bases, with 7 bases between them. The CDR3 is CASSIDLRYGYTF. CDR3 DNA sequence: TGTGCCAGTAGTATAGATCTTCGGTATGGCTACACCTTC. The full variable domain, rest sourced from reference TRBV19 and TRBJ1-2, is DGGITQSPKYLFRKEGQNVTLSCEQNLNHDAMYWYRQDPGQGLRLIYYSQIVNDFQKGDIAEGYSVSREKKESFPLTVTSAQKNPTAFYLCASSIDLRYGYTFGSGTRLTVV.

This clone was recorded once. The chain is built from TRBV5-8 and TRBJ1-5; 7 bases fit TRBD1. The CDR3 contains 16 residues. J gave up 2 bases and V 4 bases, and 9 bases lay outside the gene matches. The germline CDR1 and CDR2 sequences are SGHTS and YDEGEE. This chain's CDR3 is CASSRGGDRGNQPQHF. The CDR3 DNA follows: TGTGCCAGCAGCCGTGGGGGCGACAGGGGCAATCAGCCCCAGCATTTT. The variable domain in full, with the rest retrieved from reference TRBV5-8 and TRBJ1-5, is EAGVTQSPTHLIKTRGQQATLRCSPISGHTSVYWYQQALGLGLQFLLWYDEGEERNRGNFPPRFSGRQFPNYSSELNVNALELEDSALYLCASSRGGDRGNQPQHFGDGTRLSIL.

The V call is TRBV6-6, the J call TRBJ1-6, with TRBD1 matching 8 bases. J gave up 9 bases and V 6 bases, and 7 bases lay outside the gene matches. In germline, CDR1 is MNHNY, CDR2 SVGAGI (reference sequence). The CDR3 is made up of 14 amino acids. The CDR3: CASRPTGVSSPLHF. The DNA for the CDR3 is TGTGCCAGCAGGCCGACAGGGGTTAGTTCACCCCTCCACTTT.

This clone was observed a single time. The chain joins TRBV6-1 to TRBJ2-3; 10 bases line up with TRBD2. There are 13 residues in the CDR3. The germline V gene has CDR1 MNHNS and CDR2 SASEGT. V shed 10 bases, J shed 3 bases, and the junction held 4 bases outside the gene matches. The CDR3 DNA sequence: TGTGCCACCATGACTAGCGGGACAGATACGCAGTATTTT. Translation: CATMTSGTDTQYF.